This T cell receptor (beta chain) comes out of a study of blood T cell repertoires in COVID-19. Produced via immunoSEQ multiplex PCR; TCRdb's table is partial and in-frame only. The sample holds about 150,000 clones, roughly 83% seen once. CDR1 and CDR2 from the germline V gene are KGHDR and SFDVKD. V lost 3 bases to trimming and J lost 2 bases, with 15 bases between them. CDR3 length: 16 residues. This TCR was recovered from a woman aged 55-75 years with acute or convalescent COVID-19. Sample: peripheral blood. The chain is built from TRBV24-1 and TRBJ1-2, with D hard to call. CDR3 DNA: TGTGCCACCAGTGATCCCAAGAATAGTGTGAACTATGGCTACACCTTC. Encoded protein: CATSDPKNSVNYGYTF.